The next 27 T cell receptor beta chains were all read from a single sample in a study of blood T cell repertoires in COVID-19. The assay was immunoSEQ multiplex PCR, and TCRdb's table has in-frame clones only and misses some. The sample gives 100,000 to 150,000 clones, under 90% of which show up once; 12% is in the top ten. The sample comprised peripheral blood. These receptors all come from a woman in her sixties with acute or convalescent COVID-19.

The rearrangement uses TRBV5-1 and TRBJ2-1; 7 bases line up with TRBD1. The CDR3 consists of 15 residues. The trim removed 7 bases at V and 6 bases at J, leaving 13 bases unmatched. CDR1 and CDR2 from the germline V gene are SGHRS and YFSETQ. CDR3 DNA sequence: TGCGCCAGCTCTTCAGACAGGGTAGTTACCAATGAGCAGTTCTTC. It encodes CASSSDRVVTNEQFF.

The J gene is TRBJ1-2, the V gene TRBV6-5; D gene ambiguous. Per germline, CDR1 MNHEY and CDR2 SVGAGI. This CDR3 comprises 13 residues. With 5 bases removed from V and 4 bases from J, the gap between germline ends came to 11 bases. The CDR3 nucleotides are TGTGCCAGCAGTCTCCGTTTGAGCTATGGCTACACCTTC. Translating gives CASSLRLSYGYTF.

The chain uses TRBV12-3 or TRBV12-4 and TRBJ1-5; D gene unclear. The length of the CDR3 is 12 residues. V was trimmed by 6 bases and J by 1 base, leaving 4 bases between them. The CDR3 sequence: CASRASNQPQHF. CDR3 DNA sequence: TGTGCCAGCAGGGCCAGCAATCAGCCCCAGCATTTT.

The chain's CDR3 is CASSDERLDLEAFF. The CDR3 nucleotides are TGTGCCAGCAGCGATGAAAGACTGGACTTGGAAGCTTTCTTT. The chain carries TRBV6-5 and TRBJ1-1; no clear D gene. V lost 6 bases and J lost 8, with 19 bases in between. Germline values: CDR1 MNHEY, CDR2 SVGAGI. This CDR3 has 14 residues.

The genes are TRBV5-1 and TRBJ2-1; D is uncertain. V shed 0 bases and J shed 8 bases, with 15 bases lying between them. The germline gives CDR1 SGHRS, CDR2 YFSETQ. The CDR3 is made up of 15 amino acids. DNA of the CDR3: TGCGCCAGCAGCTTGGCCGCAGGTGTACCGGATGAGCAGTTCTTC. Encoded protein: CASSLAAGVPDEQFF.

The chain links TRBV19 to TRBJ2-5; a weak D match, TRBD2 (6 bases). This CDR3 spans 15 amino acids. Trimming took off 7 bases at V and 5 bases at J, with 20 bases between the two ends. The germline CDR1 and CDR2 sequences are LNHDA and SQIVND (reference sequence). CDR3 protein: CASKESGGLVETQYF. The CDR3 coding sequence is TGTGCCAGTAAAGAAAGTGGGGGGTTGGTGGAGACCCAGTACTTC.

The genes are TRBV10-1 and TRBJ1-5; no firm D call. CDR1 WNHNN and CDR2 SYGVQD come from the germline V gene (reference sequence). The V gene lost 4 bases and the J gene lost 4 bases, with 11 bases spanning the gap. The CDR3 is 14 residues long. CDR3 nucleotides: TGCGCCAGCAGTGGAGACACAAAGAATCAGCCCCAGCATTTT. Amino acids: CASSGDTKNQPQHF.

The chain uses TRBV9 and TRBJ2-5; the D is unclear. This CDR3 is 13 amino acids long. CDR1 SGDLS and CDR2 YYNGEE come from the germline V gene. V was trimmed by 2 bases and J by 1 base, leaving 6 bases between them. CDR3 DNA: TGTGCCAGCAGCGTCACAGCCCAAGAGACCCAGTACTTC. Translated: CASSVTAQETQYF.

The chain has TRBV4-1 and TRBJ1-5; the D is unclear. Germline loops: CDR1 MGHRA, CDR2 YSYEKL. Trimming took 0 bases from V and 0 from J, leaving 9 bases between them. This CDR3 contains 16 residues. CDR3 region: CASSQDPGYSNQPQHF. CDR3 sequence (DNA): TGCGCCAGCAGCCAAGATCCGGGGTATAGCAATCAGCCCCAGCATTTT.

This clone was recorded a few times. The CDR3 here is CASSLGAEGPSGYTF. The CDR3 DNA reads TGTGCCAGCAGCTTGGGGGCAGAAGGCCCCTCTGGCTACACCTTC. The chain combines TRBV5-6 with TRBJ1-2; D not resolved. V dropped 0 bases and J dropped 7 bases, with 16 bases sitting between them. The CDR3 has 15 residues. Per the germline V gene, CDR1 is SGHDT and CDR2 is YYEEEE.

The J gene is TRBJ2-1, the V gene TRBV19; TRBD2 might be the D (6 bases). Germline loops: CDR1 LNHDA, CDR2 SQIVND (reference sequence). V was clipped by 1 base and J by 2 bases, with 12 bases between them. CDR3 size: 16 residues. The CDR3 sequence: CASSIGASVPYNEQFF. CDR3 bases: TGTGCCAGTAGTATAGGTGCTAGCGTCCCCTACAATGAGCAGTTCTTC.

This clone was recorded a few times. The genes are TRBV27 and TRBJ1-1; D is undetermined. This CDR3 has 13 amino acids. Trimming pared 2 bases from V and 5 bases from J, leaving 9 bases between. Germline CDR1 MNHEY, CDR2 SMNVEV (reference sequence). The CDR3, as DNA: TGTGCCAGCAGTTTAGCGGTGGTTACTGAAGCTTTCTTT. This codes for CASSLAVVTEAFF.

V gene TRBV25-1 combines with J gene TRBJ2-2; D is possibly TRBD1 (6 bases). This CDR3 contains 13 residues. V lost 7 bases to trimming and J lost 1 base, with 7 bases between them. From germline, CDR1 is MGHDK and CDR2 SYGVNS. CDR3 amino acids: CASNRENTGELFF. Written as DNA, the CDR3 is TGTGCCAGCAACAGGGAGAACACCGGGGAGCTGTTTTTT. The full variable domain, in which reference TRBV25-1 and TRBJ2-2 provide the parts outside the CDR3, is EADIYQTPRYLVIGTGKKITLECSQTMGHDKMYWYQQDPGMELHLIHYSYGVNSTEKGDLSSESTVSRIRTEHFPLTLESARPSHTSQYLCASNRENTGELFFGEGSRLTVL.

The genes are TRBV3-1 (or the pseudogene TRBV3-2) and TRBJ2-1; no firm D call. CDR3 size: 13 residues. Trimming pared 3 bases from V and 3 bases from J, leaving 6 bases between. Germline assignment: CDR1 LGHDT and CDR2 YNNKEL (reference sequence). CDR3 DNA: TGTGCCAGCAGCCAGAACGGCTACAATGAGCAGTTCTTC. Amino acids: CASSQNGYNEQFF.

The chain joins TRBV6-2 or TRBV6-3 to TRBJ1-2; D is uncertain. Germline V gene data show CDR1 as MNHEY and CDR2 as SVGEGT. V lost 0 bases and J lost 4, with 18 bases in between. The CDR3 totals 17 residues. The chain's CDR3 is CASSYSGGLATVYGYTF. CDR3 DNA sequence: TGTGCCAGCAGTTACTCGGGTGGACTAGCGACTGTCTATGGCTACACCTTC.

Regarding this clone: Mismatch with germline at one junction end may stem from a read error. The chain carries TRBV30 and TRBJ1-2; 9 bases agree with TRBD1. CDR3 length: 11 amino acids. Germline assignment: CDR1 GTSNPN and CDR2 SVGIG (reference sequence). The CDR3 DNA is TGTGCCTGGAGTGTGGACAGGGGCCCATCCTTC. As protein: CAWSVDRGPSF. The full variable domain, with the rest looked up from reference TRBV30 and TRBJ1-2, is SQTIHQWPATLVQPVGSPLSLECTVEGTSNPNLYWYRQAAGRGLQLLFYSVGIGQISSEVPQNLSASRPQDRQFILSSKKLLLSDSGFYLCAWSVDRGPSFGSGTRLTVV.

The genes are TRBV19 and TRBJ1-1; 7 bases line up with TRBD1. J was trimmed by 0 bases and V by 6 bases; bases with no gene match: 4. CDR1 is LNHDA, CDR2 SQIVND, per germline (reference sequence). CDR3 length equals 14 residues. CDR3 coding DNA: TGTGCCAGTAGCCGACAGGGATTGAACACTGAAGCTTTCTTT. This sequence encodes CASSRQGLNTEAFF.

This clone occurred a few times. CDR3 sequence: CSVVQPVGRLGYTF. The CDR3 nucleotides read TGCAGCGTTGTCCAGCCCGTGGGGAGACTGGGCTACACCTTC. V usage is TRBV29-1 and J usage is TRBJ1-2; D remains unclear. The V and J ends lost 4 bases and 8 bases respectively, with 20 bases between them. The CDR3 consists of 14 residues. Germline CDR1 SQVTM, CDR2 ANQGSEA.

CDR3 DNA sequence: TGTGCCAGCGTCCCCAACGTCCCGGGACAGGGGTTTGGCTACACCTTC. Translated: CASVPNVPGQGFGYTF. This chain joins TRBV2 and TRBJ1-2, with 10 bases lining up with TRBD1. This CDR3 spans 16 amino acids. CDR1 and CDR2 from the germline V gene are SNHLY and FYNNEI. The ends lost 8 bases at V and 7 bases at J; junction bases unmatched: 16. Full variable domain (outside the CDR3, taken from reference TRBV2 and TRBJ1-2): EPEVTQTPSHQVTQMGQEVILRCVPISNHLYFYWYRQILGQKVEFLVSFYNNEISEKSEIFDDQFSVERPDGSNFTLKIRSTKLEDSAMYFCASVPNVPGQGFGYTFGSGTRLTVV.

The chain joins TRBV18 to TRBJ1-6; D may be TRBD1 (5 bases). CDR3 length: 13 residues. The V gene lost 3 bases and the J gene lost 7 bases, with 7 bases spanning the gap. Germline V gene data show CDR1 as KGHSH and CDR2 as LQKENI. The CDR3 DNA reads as TGTGCCAGCTCACCGGGGCACAATTCACCCCTCCACTTT. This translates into CASSPGHNSPLHF.

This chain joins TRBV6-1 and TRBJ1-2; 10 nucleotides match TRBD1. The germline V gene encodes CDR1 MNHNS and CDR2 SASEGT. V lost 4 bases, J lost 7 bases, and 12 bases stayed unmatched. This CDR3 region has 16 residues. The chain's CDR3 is CASSGTLGQGLSGYTF. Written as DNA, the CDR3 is TGTGCCAGCAGTGGAACACTGGGACAGGGGCTCTCTGGCTACACCTTC.

The CDR3 region has the DNA TGTGCCAGCTTGGCCGCGGGGCACCCGGGGGACACTGAAGCTTTCTTT. It encodes CASLAAGHPGDTEAFF. The chain combines TRBV19 with TRBJ1-1, with TRBD1 as a possible D gene (5 bases). Germline CDR1 LNHDA, CDR2 SQIVND (reference sequence). This CDR3 has 16 residues. V gave up 9 bases and J gave up 3 bases, with 23 bases separating them.

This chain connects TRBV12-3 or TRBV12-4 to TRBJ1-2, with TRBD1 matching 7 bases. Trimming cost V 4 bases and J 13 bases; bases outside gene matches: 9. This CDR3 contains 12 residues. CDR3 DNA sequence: TGTGCCAGCAGTTCCGGACAGGAGGCCCCCACCTTC. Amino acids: CASSSGQEAPTF.

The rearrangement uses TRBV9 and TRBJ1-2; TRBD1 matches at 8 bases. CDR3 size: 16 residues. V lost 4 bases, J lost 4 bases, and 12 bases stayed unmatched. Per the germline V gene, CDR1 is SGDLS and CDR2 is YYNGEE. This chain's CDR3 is CASSLKRDRRSYGYTF. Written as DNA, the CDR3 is TGTGCCAGCAGCTTAAAAAGGGACAGGAGATCCTATGGCTACACCTTC.

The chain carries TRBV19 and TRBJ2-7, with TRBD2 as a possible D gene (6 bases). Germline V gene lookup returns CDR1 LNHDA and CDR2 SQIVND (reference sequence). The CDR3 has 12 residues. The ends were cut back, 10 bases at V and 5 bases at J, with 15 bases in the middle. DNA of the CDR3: TGTGCCACTAAAACGGGAGCCAACGAGCAGTACTTC. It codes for CATKTGANEQYF. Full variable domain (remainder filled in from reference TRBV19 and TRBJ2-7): DGGITQSPKYLFRKEGQNVTLSCEQNLNHDAMYWYRQDPGQGLRLIYYSQIVNDFQKGDIAEGYSVSREKKESFPLTVTSAQKNPTAFYLCATKTGANEQYFGPGTRLTVT.

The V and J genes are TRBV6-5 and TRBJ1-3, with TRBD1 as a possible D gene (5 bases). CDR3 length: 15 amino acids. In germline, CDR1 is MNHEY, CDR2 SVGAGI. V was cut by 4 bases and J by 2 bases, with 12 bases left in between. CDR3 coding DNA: TGTGCCAGCAGTTGGGCTGGGGCTCCTGGAAACACCATATATTTT. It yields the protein CASSWAGAPGNTIYF.

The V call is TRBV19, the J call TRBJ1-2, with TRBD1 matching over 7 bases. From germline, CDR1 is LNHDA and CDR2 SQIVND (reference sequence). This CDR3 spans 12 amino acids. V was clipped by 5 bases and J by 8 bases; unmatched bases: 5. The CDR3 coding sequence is TGTGCCAGTAGTCCCGGAGGGGGCGGCTACACCTTC. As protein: CASSPGGGGYTF.